This T cell receptor (beta chain) was obtained from a study of OX40 agonist ivuxolimab in advanced cancers. At the level of the study: Partial responses occurred in three patients (one hepatocellular carcinoma, two cutaneous melanoma). The study's findings and limits: Among T cells, CD8+ cells averaged more expanded clones than CD4+ cells. Both CD4+ and CD8+ T cell populations in blood had undergone clonal expansion by week 6 at 0.1 to 3.0 mg/kg. Also showing low normalized T-cell clonal expansion were some of the nonresponders.

The CDR3 is 16 residues long. In regard to this clone: Its target is not known.

Sequencing used immunoSEQ multiplex PCR; TCRdb keeps in-frame clones, though not all of them. The table has 100,000 to 110,000 clones, around 90% seen once. This sequence was found in an adult with an advanced solid tumor such as melanoma, head and neck, liver or kidney cancer. This chain connects TRBV12-1 to TRBJ1-4; whether TRBD1, the table's D call, matches the DNA was not checked. TRBV12-1 corresponds to a pseudogene. The specimen comprised CD4+ or CD8+ T cells sorted from blood, sampled in a trial of the OX40 agonist ivuxolimab. CDR3 amino acids: CASSFAVDRPNEKLFF. The CDR3 region has the DNA TGTGCCAGCAGCTTTGCGGTGGACAGACCTAATGAAAAACTGTTTTTT.